A selection of T cell receptor beta chains follows, all from one sample in a study of CD8 T cells in Susac syndrome. TCRdb called the immunoSEQ multiplex PCR reads again in MiXCR, with one record for every CDR3 protein. The sample records 80,000 to 90,000 distinct CDR3 sequences, 95% being singletons. What was sequenced was CD8+ T cells from PBMCs. The receptors derive from a human donor with Susac syndrome. CDR3s leave out the opening cysteine and the closing phenylalanine or tryptophan. Each record gives: V gene, clone size, J gene, CDR3 protein. Size values are once, few and many counts, or a class for expanded clones, and some rows have none.

V: TRBV19; size: .; J: TRBJ2-1; CDR3: ASSIISSSYNEQF
V: TRBV15; size: .; J: TRBJ2-5; CDR3: ATSRDMSRETQY
V: TRBV7-8; size: .; J: TRBJ2-7; CDR3: ASSLPRLARSSYEQY
V: TRBV28; size: .; J: TRBJ2-1; CDR3: ASSLIWDREVDEQF
V: TRBV6-2/TRBV6-3; size: .; J: TRBJ2-3; CDR3: ASSYFATDTQY
V: TRBV20-1; size: .; J: TRBJ2-4; CDR3: SAMGLAGGLLPAKNIQY
V: TRBV3-1; size: .; J: TRBJ2-7; CDR3: ASSERTSGRLYEQY
V: TRBV11-2; size: .; J: TRBJ2-1; CDR3: ASSSGLAGSYNEQF
V: TRBV20-1; size: .; J: TRBJ1-5; CDR3: SASTGHNQPQH
V: TRBV25-1; size: .; J: TRBJ2-1; CDR3: ASSLGPSSYNEQF
V: TRBV7-9; size: once; J: TRBJ2-5; CDR3: ASSARPGEGPQETQY
V: TRBV2; size: .; J: TRBJ2-1; CDR3: ASSRDRSYNEQF
V: TRBV25-1; size: .; J: TRBJ2-2; CDR3: ASSDPPDRGRDFSGELF
V: TRBV15; size: .; J: TRBJ1-2; CDR3: ATSRAGTGSGYT
V: TRBV4-3; size: .; J: TRBJ2-7; CDR3: ASSQGTGYEQY
V: TRBV29-1; size: .; J: TRBJ2-6; CDR3: SVGGLAGASSGANVLT
V: TRBV7-2; size: .; J: TRBJ2-4; CDR3: ASSLQGSKNIQY
V: TRBV7-9; size: .; J: TRBJ1-2; CDR3: ASSDQGPYGYT
V: TRBV9; size: once; J: TRBJ1-1; CDR3: ASSGQGARSEAF
V: TRBV4-2; size: .; J: TRBJ2-2; CDR3: ASSQISGSTGELF
V: TRBV5-1; size: .; J: TRBJ2-7; CDR3: ASSPSPHEQY
V: TRBV5-1; size: .; J: TRBJ2-7; CDR3: ASSFDRLSSYEQY
V: TRBV2; size: .; J: TRBJ1-5; CDR3: ASRNTPGNQPQH
V: TRBV13; size: .; J: TRBJ2-2; CDR3: ASSWARRPGELF
V: TRBV14; size: .; J: TRBJ1-3; CDR3: ASSQYGNTIY
V: TRBV4-3; size: .; J: TRBJ2-7; CDR3: ASSQDRVGYEQY
V: TRBV6-5; size: .; J: TRBJ2-7; CDR3: ASSYSSGEHSEQY
V: TRBV3-1; size: .; J: TRBJ2-4; CDR3: ASSEGLAGSGVKNIQY
V: TRBV29-1; size: .; J: TRBJ2-1; CDR3: SVVGGLGEQF
V: TRBV28; size: .; J: TRBJ2-3; CDR3: ASSWAGGTDTQY
V: TRBV2; size: .; J: TRBJ2-5; CDR3: ASSDGQGGETQY
V: TRBV28; size: .; J: TRBJ2-7; CDR3: ASSFGQGDSYEQY
V: TRBV2; size: .; J: TRBJ2-2; CDR3: ASWGSGMFTGELF
V: TRBV20-1; size: once; J: TRBJ2-2; CDR3: SARLLAGDTGELF
V: TRBV11-3; size: .; J: TRBJ1-1; CDR3: ASSGGTGEAF
V: TRBV6-5; size: .; J: TRBJ2-6; CDR3: ASSYGRANVLT
V: TRBV20-1; size: .; J: TRBJ2-5; CDR3: SARVGSQETQY
V: TRBV2; size: .; J: TRBJ2-7; CDR3: ASSEGRRAAGLTGDEQY
V: TRBV9; size: .; J: TRBJ2-7; CDR3: ASSVDYQGAYEQY
V: TRBV29-1; size: once; J: TRBJ2-1; CDR3: SVVNGDYSYNEQF
V: TRBV27; size: .; J: TRBJ2-5; CDR3: ASSLGGQQETQY
V: TRBV7-8; size: .; J: TRBJ2-7; CDR3: ASSTLGLAASYEQY
V: TRBV7-6; size: .; J: TRBJ1-1; CDR3: ASGVGTEAF
V: TRBV4-1; size: .; J: TRBJ2-1; CDR3: ASRGGDNNEQF
V: TRBV7-2; size: .; J: TRBJ2-1; CDR3: ASSRLANSYNEQF
V: TRBV5-6; size: .; J: TRBJ2-5; CDR3: ASSVGQGETQY
V: TRBV20-1; size: .; J: TRBJ2-7; CDR3: SASPDRGSYEQY
V: TRBV19; size: .; J: TRBJ2-7; CDR3: ASSPRSELNPGY
V: TRBV4-2; size: .; J: TRBJ2-7; CDR3: ASSPGTSVVYEQY
V: TRBV28; size: .; J: TRBJ1-1; CDR3: ASSNPKGGTEAF